The 23 T cell receptor beta chains in this list originate from one sample, sequenced in a study of shared clonotypes between healthy human individuals. This table comes from immunoSEQ multiplex PCR, and its TCRdb copy is limited to in-frame clones, with some not included. The sample holds roughly 500,000 clones, 70% to 80% seen once. The sample was PBMCs. Receptors originate from a woman aged 35 to 49 in good health. Some clones in this sample may be carry-over from other donors' samples.

The V gene is TRBV19, the J gene TRBJ1-1, with D tentatively TRBD1 (5 bases). The length of the CDR3 is 14 residues. V was cut by 5 bases and J by 1 base, with 11 bases left in between. CDR1 LNHDA and CDR2 SQIVND come from the germline V gene (reference sequence). The CDR3 region has the DNA TGTGCCAGTAGTTTTGGACACCCGAACACTGAAGCTTTCTTT. It specifies CASSFGHPNTEAFF.

The chain uses TRBV10-2 and TRBJ1-4; weak D call: TRBD1 (5 bases). The CDR3 has 15 amino acids. V was clipped by 8 bases and J by 5 bases, with 18 bases between them. The germline gives CDR1 WSHSY, CDR2 SAAADI. The CDR3 reads CASSRGAGSNEKLFF. The CDR3 bases are TGCGCCAGCTCCCGCGGGGCAGGGTCAAATGAAAAACTGTTTTTT.

This chain uses TRBV5-5 with TRBJ1-2; the D is unclear. The ends were cut back, 0 bases at V and 8 bases at J, with 8 bases in the middle. CDR3 size: 12 residues. Germline assignment: CDR1 SGHKS and CDR2 YYEKEE (reference sequence). Written as DNA, the CDR3 is TGTGCCAGCAGCTTGGGAGGGTGGGGCTACACCTTC. This codes for CASSLGGWGYTF. The full variable domain, its missing parts supplied by reference TRBV5-5 and TRBJ1-2, is DAGVTQSPTHLIKTRGQQVTLRCSPISGHKSVSWYQQVLGQGPQFIFQYYEKEERGRGNFPDRFSARQFPNYSSELNVNALLLGDSALYLCASSLGGWGYTFGSGTRLTVV.

As concerns this clone: A junction boundary mismatches the germline segment, possibly from a read error. V and J are TRBV7-7 and TRBJ2-5, with 8 bases lining up with TRBD2. The CDR3 has 14 amino acids. Germline V CDR1 and CDR2: SSHAT, FNYEAQ (reference sequence). CDR3 amino acids: CASSLIPAGDTQYF. The CDR3 DNA is TGTGCTAGCAGCTTAATTCCAGCGGGGGATACCCAGTACTTC.

The sample holds one count of this clone. The rearrangement uses TRBV5-1 and TRBJ2-1, with D possibly TRBD2 on 5 matching bases. The V and J ends lost 0 bases and 7 bases respectively, with 14 bases between them. CDR3 size: 15 residues. CDR1 is SGHRS, CDR2 YFSETQ, per germline. The CDR3 DNA is TGCGCCAGCAGCTTGGCTACTAGTGGGCATAATGAGCAGTTCTTC. It is translated as CASSLATSGHNEQFF.

V usage is TRBV27 and J usage is TRBJ2-7; no firm D call. Germline assignment: CDR1 MNHEY and CDR2 SMNVEV (reference sequence). V lost 0 bases and J 0 bases, leaving 9 bases between the germline ends. CDR3 length: 15 residues. The CDR3 spells CASSLSTEFSYEQYF. Written as DNA, the CDR3 is TGTGCCAGCAGTTTATCTACAGAATTCTCCTACGAGCAGTACTTC.

This chain links TRBV14 with TRBJ2-7, with 8 bases lining up with TRBD2. The CDR3 length is 16 residues. Per the germline V gene, CDR1 is SGHDN and CDR2 is FVKESK. Trimming cost V 5 bases and J 5 bases; bases outside gene matches: 14. The CDR3 DNA reads TGTGCCAGCAGCGCCTTAGCGGGAAGGGTTCCCCACGAGCAGTACTTC. The encoded protein is CASSALAGRVPHEQYF. The whole variable domain, remainder taken from reference TRBV14 and TRBJ2-7, is EAGVTQFPSHSVIEKGQTVTLRCDPISGHDNLYWYRRVMGKEIKFLLHFVKESKQDESGMPNNRFLAERTGGTYSTLKVQPAELEDSGVYFCASSALAGRVPHEQYFGPGTRLTVT.

In DNA form, the CDR3 reads TGTGCCAGCAGCTTGGATGGCTTAACTGGGGCCAACGTCCTGACTTTC. Encoded protein: CASSLDGLTGANVLTF. The rearrangement uses TRBV5-6 and TRBJ2-6, with D uncertain. Germline CDR1 SGHDT, CDR2 YYEEEE. V shed 0 bases and J shed 2 bases, with 9 bases lying between them. The CDR3 runs to 16 residues.

The chain carries TRBV19 and TRBJ1-5; D ambiguous. The V gene lost 6 bases and the J gene lost 4 bases, with 16 bases spanning the gap. Germline loops: CDR1 LNHDA, CDR2 SQIVND (reference sequence). The CDR3 has 15 amino acids. This CDR3 is CASSEIDRVNQPQHF. The CDR3, as DNA: TGTGCCAGTAGCGAAATAGACCGGGTTAATCAGCCCCAGCATTTT.

This chain connects TRBV5-4 to TRBJ1-2, with D hard to call. Trimming pared 3 bases from V and 5 bases from J, leaving 11 bases between. The CDR3 is made up of 13 amino acids. Germline loops: CDR1 SGHNT, CDR2 YYREEE (reference sequence). The CDR3 sequence: CASSSPKGYGYTF. The CDR3 DNA sequence: TGTGCCAGCAGCTCCCCAAAGGGATATGGCTACACCTTC.

The table lists this clone with a few counts. The genes are TRBV19 and TRBJ1-1; 8 bases align to TRBD1. Looked up from germline, CDR1 is LNHDA and CDR2 is SQIVND (reference sequence). V lost 9 bases, J lost 2 bases, and 8 bases stayed unmatched. This CDR3 has 14 amino acids. For the CDR3, the DNA is TGTGCCAGCGGGAACAGGGGGTTAAACACTGAAGCTTTCTTT. Its translation is CASGNRGLNTEAFF.

This clone showed up just once. The chain joins TRBV7-9 to TRBJ1-2; tentative D call: TRBD1 (5 bases). V lost 4 bases and J 2 bases, leaving 11 bases between the germline ends. Per the germline V gene, CDR1 is SEHNR and CDR2 is FQNEAQ (reference sequence). This CDR3 has 14 amino acids. CDR3 sequence: CASSSRQTNYGYTF. Written as DNA, the CDR3 is TGTGCCAGCAGCTCGCGACAGACCAACTATGGCTACACCTTC.

V usage is TRBV4-2 and J usage is TRBJ2-3; D is uncertain. CDR1 LGHNA and CDR2 YNFKEQ come from the germline V gene. The V end lost 2 bases, the J end lost 2 bases, and 5 bases lay between the germline ends. The CDR3 has 13 residues. The DNA of the CDR3 is TGTGCCAGCAGCCAATTACACACAGATACGCAGTATTTT. This sequence encodes CASSQLHTDTQYF.

DNA of the CDR3: TGTGCCAGCTCACCCCGGGACGGTCCTAACTATGGCTACACCTTC. This translates into CASSPRDGPNYGYTF. The gene calls are TRBV18 and TRBJ1-2; TRBD1 might be the D (5 bases). The CDR3 consists of 15 residues. Trimming shortened V by 3 bases and J by 0 bases, and 11 bases separated the two germline ends. Germline CDR1 is KGHSH and CDR2 is LQKENI.

With regard to this clone: A read error may produce the germline difference seen at one junction end. The gene calls are TRBV30 and TRBJ1-5, with D possibly matching TRBD1 (5 bases). The length of the CDR3 is 15 residues. Germline V gene lookup returns CDR1 GTSNPN and CDR2 SVGIG (reference sequence). Written as DNA, the CDR3 is TGTGCATGGAGGGACGGGGGGGGAAGGAATCAGCCCCAGCATTTT. Translation: CAWRDGGGRNQPQHF.

The CDR3: CASSPTVTGNTIYF. CDR3 sequence (DNA): TGTGCCAGCTCACCGACAGTAACTGGAAACACCATATATTTT. The rearrangement links TRBV18 to TRBJ1-3; TRBD1 is a possible D gene (5 bases). This CDR3 region has 14 residues. Germline V lookup: CDR1 KGHSH, CDR2 LQKENI. V gave up 3 bases and J gave up 2 bases, with 8 bases separating them.

The rearrangement joins TRBV10-3 to TRBJ2-2; the D gene is possibly TRBD1 (5 bases). This CDR3 comprises 15 residues. Germline V lookup: CDR1 ENHRY, CDR2 SYGVKD. CDR3 protein: CASRALTSNTGELFF. The CDR3 coding sequence is TGTGCAAGCAGGGCTCTTACATCGAACACCGGGGAGCTGTTTTTT.

The CDR3 spells CASSLEAETQYF. The CDR3 bases are TGTGCCAGCAGTCTAGAGGCAGAGACCCAGTACTTC. J is TRBJ2-5 and V is TRBV6-1; D unclear. The V end lost 5 bases, the J end lost 4 bases, and 8 bases lay between the germline ends. CDR3 length equals 12 residues. CDR1 is MNHNS, CDR2 SASEGT, per germline.

In its sample, this clone was seen a few times. This rearrangement joins TRBV5-1 to TRBJ2-2, with a weak D call TRBD2 (6 bases). The germline V gene has CDR1 SGHRS and CDR2 YFSETQ. Trimming pared 1 base from V and 3 bases from J, leaving 13 bases between. The CDR3 has 16 amino acids. This chain's CDR3 is CASSLRGTLYTGELFF. CDR3 coding DNA: TGCGCCAGCAGCTTGAGAGGGACTCTATACACCGGGGAGCTGTTTTTT.

This clone was recorded at least ten times. The gene calls are TRBV25-1 and TRBJ2-1; unclear D gene. CDR1 is MGHDK, CDR2 SYGVNS, per germline. This CDR3 is 16 amino acids long. The ends were cut back, 1 base at V and 0 bases at J, with 10 bases in the middle. The CDR3 spells CASSEWSVSSYNEQFF. DNA of the CDR3: TGTGCCAGCAGTGAATGGTCGGTAAGCTCCTACAATGAGCAGTTCTTC.

The gene calls are TRBV7-9 and TRBJ1-2; 7 positions agree with TRBD1. This CDR3 region has 14 residues. CDR1 is SEHNR and CDR2 is FQNEAQ in the germline V gene (reference sequence). Trimming at V came to 5 bases and at J to 3 bases, leaving 6 bases not matched to a gene. DNA for the CDR3: TGTGCCAGCAGCCCCCGACAGGGAGACTATGGCTACACCTTC. Its protein product is CASSPRQGDYGYTF. The variable domain in full, completed from reference TRBV7-9 and TRBJ1-2, reads DTGVSQNPRHKITKRGQNVTFRCDPISEHNRLYWYRQTLGQGPEFLTYFQNEAQLEKSRLLSDRFSAERPKGSFSTLEIQRTEQGDSAMYLCASSPRQGDYGYTFGSGTRLTVV.

This clone has more than one count but fewer than ten. V is TRBV5-1 and J is TRBJ2-7; 16 nucleotides line up with TRBD2. In germline, CDR1 is SGHRS, CDR2 YFSETQ. The ends lost 4 bases at V and 2 bases at J; junction bases unmatched: 3. There are 16 residues in the CDR3. The CDR3 coding sequence is TGCGCCAGCAGCCTTGGGACTAGCGGGAGGGCCTACGAGCAGTACTTC. Translated, it gives CASSLGTSGRAYEQYF.

This clone was counted a few times. The V call is TRBV27, the J call TRBJ2-2; the D is unclear. The CDR3 contains 14 residues. Deletions cut 3 bases from V and 8 bases from J, with 13 bases between. Germline V gives CDR1 MNHEY, CDR2 SMNVEV (reference sequence). CDR3 nucleotides: TGTGCCAGCAGTTTCAGGTTGGGCCTTGGGGAGCTGTTTTTT. It codes for CASSFRLGLGELFF.